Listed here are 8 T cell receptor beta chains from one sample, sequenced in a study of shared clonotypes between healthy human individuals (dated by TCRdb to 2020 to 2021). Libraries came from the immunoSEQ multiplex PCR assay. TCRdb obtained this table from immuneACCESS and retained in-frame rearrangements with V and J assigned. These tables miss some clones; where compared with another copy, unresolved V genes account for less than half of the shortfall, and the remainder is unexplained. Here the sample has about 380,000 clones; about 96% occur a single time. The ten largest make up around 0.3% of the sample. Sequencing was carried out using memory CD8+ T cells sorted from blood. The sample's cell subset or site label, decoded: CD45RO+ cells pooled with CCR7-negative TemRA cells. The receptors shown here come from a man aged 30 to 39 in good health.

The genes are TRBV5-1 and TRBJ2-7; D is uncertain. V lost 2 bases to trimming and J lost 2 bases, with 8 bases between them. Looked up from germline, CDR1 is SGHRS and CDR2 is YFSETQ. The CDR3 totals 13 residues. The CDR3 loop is CASSFTPTYEQYF. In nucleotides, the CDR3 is TGCGCCAGCAGCTTTACTCCAACCTACGAGCAGTACTTC.

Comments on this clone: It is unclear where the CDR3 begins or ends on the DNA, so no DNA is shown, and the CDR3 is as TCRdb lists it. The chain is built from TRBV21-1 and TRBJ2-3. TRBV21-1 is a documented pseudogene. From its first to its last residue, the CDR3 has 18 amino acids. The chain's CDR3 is CASIRVGRGSFGTDTQYF.

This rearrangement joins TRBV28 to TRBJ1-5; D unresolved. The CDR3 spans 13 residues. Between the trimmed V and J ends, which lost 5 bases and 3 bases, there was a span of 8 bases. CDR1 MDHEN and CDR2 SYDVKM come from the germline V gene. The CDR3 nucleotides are TGTGCCAGCAGTGGGTCCCCCAATCAGCCCCAGCATTTT. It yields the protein CASSGSPNQPQHF.

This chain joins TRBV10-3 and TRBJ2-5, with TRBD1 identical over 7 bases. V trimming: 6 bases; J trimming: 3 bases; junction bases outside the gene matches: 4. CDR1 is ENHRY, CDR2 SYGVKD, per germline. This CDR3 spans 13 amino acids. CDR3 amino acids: CAISRTGKETQYF. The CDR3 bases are TGTGCCATCAGCAGGACAGGCAAAGAGACCCAGTACTTC.

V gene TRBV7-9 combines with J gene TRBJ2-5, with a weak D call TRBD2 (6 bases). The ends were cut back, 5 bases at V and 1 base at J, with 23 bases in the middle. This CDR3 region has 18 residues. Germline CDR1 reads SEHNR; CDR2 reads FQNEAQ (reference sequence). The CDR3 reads CASSPYFQRGESQETQYF. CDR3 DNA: TGTGCCAGCAGCCCCTACTTTCAGCGCGGGGAGTCCCAAGAGACCCAGTACTTC.

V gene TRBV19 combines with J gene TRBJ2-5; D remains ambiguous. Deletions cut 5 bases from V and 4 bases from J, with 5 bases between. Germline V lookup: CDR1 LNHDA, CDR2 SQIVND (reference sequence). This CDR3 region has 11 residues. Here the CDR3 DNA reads TGTGCCAGTAGTGACCGAGAGACCCAGTACTTC. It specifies CASSDRETQYF.

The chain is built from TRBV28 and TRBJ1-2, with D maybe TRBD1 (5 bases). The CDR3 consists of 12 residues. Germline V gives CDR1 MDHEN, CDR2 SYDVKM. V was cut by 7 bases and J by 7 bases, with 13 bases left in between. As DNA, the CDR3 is TGTGCCAGCATGGAAGGGGTGGGTGGCTACACCTTC. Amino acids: CASMEGVGGYTF.

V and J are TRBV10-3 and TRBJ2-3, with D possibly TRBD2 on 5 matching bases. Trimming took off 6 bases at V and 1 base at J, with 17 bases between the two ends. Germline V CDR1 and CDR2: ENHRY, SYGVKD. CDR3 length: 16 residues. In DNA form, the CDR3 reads TGTGCCATCAGGGAGAAAATGGGTAGCGGCACAGATACGCAGTATTTT. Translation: CAIREKMGSGTDTQYF.